The sequence of this TCR beta chain was determined in a study of blood T cells in healthy people across ages. Drawing of peripheral blood yielded about 10 milliliters from each donor. CDR3 size: 11 residues. Trimming took off 4 bases at V and 6 bases at J, with 9 bases between the two ends. Germline V CDR1 and CDR2: SQVTM, ANQGSEA. Combining a sample-barcoded 5' primer with a J-beta primer mix, a second PCR ran for about 6 to 11 cycles. Each CDR3 protein gets one entry after TCRdb re-called the 5' RACE reads with MiXCR. The sample has 1.5 million to 2 million distinct CDR3 sequences; roughly 49% are singletons. This clonotype was counted between two and nine times. Its cognate antigen is unknown. Whole-study findings and limits: Per million T cells, TCR beta diversity dropped roughly linearly as age increased. In the absence of known donor CMV status, changes in expanded clonotypes were possibly confounded. The study found more naive CD4+ cells and higher diversity in long-lived than aged donors.

The sequence was obtained from a woman between 40 and 50 years old in good health. Sequenced: blood. The chain recombines TRBV29-1 with TRBJ1-2; the D gene is possibly TRBD1 (5 bases). The CDR3 sequence is CSVVGGDGYTF. The CDR3 DNA reads TGCAGCGTTGTGGGGGGAGATGGCTACACCTTC.